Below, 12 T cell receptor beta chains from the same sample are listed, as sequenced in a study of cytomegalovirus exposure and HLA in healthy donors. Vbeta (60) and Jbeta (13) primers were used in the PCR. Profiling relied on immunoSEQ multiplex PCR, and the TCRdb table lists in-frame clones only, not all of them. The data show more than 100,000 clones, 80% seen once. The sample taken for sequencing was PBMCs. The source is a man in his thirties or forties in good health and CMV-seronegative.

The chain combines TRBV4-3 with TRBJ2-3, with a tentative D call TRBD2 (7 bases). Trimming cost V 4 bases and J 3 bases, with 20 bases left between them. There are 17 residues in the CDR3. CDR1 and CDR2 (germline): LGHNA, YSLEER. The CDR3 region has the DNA TGCGCCAGCAGCCTCCGCGGGGGCCTGTCCCCGACAGATACGCAGTATTTT. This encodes CASSLRGGLSPTDTQYF.

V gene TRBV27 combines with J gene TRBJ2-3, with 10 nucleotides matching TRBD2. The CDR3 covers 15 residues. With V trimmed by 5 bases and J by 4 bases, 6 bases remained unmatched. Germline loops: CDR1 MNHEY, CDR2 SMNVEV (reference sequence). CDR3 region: CASSLSGGRADTQYF. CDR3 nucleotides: TGTGCCAGCAGTCTTAGCGGGGGGCGAGCAGATACGCAGTATTTT.

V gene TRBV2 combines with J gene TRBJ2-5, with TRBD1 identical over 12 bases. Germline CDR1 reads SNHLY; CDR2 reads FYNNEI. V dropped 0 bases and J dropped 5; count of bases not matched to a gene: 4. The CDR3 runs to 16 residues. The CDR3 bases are TGTGCCAGCAGTGAAGCGGGACAGGGGGCTTGGGAGACCCAGTACTTC. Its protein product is CASSEAGQGAWETQYF.

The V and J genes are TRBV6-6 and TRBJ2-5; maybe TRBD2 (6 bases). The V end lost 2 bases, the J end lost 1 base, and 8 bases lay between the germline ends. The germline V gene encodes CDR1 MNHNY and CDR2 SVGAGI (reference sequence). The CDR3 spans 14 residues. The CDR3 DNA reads TGTGCCAGCAGTTACGTAGCGGCCCAAGAGACCCAGTACTTC. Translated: CASSYVAAQETQYF.

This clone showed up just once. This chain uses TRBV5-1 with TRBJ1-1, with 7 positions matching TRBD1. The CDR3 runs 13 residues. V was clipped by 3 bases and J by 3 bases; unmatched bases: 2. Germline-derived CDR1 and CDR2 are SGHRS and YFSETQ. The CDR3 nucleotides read TGCGCCAGCAGCTCCACAGGGGACACTGAAGCTTTCTTT. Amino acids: CASSSTGDTEAFF. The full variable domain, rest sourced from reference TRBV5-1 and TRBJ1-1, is KAGVTQTPRYLIKTRGQQVTLSCSPISGHRSVSWYQQTPGQGLQFLFEYFSETQRNKGNFPGRFSGRQFSNSRSEMNVSTLELGDSALYLCASSSTGDTEAFFGQGTRLTVV.

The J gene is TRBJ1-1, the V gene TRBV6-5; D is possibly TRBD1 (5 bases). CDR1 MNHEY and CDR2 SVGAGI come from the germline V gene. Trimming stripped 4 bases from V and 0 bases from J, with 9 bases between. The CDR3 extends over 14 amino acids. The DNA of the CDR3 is TGTGCCAGCAGTTGGGGGGGAATGAACACTGAAGCTTTCTTT. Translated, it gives CASSWGGMNTEAFF.

CDR3 bases: TGTGCCAGCAGCTCCGGGACTGCAAACACAGATACGCAGTATTTT. Translating gives CASSSGTANTDTQYF. This chain joins TRBV11-2 and TRBJ2-3; D perhaps matches TRBD2 (6 bases). The CDR3 has 15 residues. Germline V gene sequence: CDR1 SGHAT, CDR2 FQNNGV. V lost 4 bases and J lost 2, with 13 bases in between.

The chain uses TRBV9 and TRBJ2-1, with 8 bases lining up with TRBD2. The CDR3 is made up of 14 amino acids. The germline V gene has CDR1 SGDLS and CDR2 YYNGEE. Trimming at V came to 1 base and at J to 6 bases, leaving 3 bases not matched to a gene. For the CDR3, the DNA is TGTGCCAGCAGCGTAACGGGGGGGCTCAATGAGCAGTTCTTC. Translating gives CASSVTGGLNEQFF.

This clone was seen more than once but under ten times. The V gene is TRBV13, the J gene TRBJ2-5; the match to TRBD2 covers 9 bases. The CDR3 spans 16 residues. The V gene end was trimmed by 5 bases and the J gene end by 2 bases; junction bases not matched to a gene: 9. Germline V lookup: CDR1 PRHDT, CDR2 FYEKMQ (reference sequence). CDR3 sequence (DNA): TGTGCCAGCAGCCAAAGGACGGGACTAGCTCAAGAGACCCAGTACTTC. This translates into CASSQRTGLAQETQYF. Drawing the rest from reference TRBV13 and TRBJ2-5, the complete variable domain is AAGVIQSPRHLIKEKRETATLKCYPIPRHDTVYWYQQGPGQDPQFLISFYEKMQSDKGSIPDRFSAQQFSDYHSELNMSSLELGDSALYFCASSQRTGLAQETQYFGPGTRLLVL.

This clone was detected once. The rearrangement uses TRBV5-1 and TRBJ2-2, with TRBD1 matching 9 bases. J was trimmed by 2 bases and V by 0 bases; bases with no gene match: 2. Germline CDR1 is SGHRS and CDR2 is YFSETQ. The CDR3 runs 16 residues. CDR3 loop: CASSLGQGGNTGELFF. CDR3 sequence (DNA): TGCGCCAGCAGCTTGGGACAGGGGGGAAACACCGGGGAGCTGTTTTTT.

CDR3 residues: CASSRINRDLNEQYF. The CDR3 coding sequence is TGTGCCAGCAGTAGAATAAACAGGGATTTAAACGAGCAGTACTTC. The J gene is TRBJ2-7, the V gene TRBV28; possible D gene TRBD1, 6 bases. V was pared by 5 bases and J by 5 bases, with 19 bases between. The CDR3 is made up of 15 amino acids. Germline values: CDR1 MDHEN, CDR2 SYDVKM.

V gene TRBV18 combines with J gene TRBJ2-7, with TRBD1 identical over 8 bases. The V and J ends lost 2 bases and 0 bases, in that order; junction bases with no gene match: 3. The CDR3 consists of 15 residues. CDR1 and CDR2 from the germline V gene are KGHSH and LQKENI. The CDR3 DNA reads TGTGCCAGCTCACCAGGGACAGGACTCTCCTACGAGCAGTACTTC. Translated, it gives CASSPGTGLSYEQYF.